The T cell receptor beta chain under discussion was sequenced for a study of T cell responses to AZD1222 COVID-19 vaccine. CDR3 length: 16 amino acids. CDR1 and CDR2 (germline): SNHLY, FYNNEI. V lost 6 bases to trimming and J lost 6 bases; unmatched junction nucleotides: 10. Libraries were prepared by immunoSEQ multiplex PCR; TCRdb keeps only in-frame clonotypes and omits some of them. The profile shows 100,000 to 120,000 clones, over 80% of them singletons. This sequence was found in an adult in good health. The rearrangement joins TRBV2 to TRBJ2-3, with 12 bases that match TRBD2. The sequenced sample was peripheral blood, obtained on day 0 of AZD1222 vaccination. CDR3 DNA: TGTGCCAGCAGCCCCCTGACTAGCGGGGGTATTGATACGCAGTATTTT. This gives the protein CASSPLTSGGIDTQYF. Using reference TRBV2 and TRBJ2-3 for the parts outside the CDR3, the full variable domain is EPEVTQTPSHQVTQMGQEVILRCVPISNHLYFYWYRQILGQKVEFLVSFYNNEISEKSEIFDDQFSVERPDGSNFTLKIRSTKLEDSAMYFCASSPLTSGGIDTQYFGPGTRLTVL.